This T cell receptor (beta chain) emerged from a study of post-analysis software for immune sequencing data. Study overall: Multiple sclerosis in the patients followed relapsing-remitting, secondary progressive and progressive-relapsing courses. General study findings and limits: Samples from a shared batch, those prepared together, strongly co-clustered by F measure. Patients carried a handful of TRBV segments more frequently than controls did, and TRBV5-6, TRBV5-1 and TRBV20-1 were among them.

Germline loops: CDR1 MGHRA, CDR2 YSYEKL. There are 14 residues in the CDR3. J was trimmed by 8 bases and V by 5 bases; bases with no gene match: 9. This clonotype appeared a few times. The antigen is not known. Carried by the TCR beta cDNA libraries were unique molecular identifiers. TCRdb processed the PCR reads anew with MiXCR; each CDR3 protein has one entry. This table has hundreds of thousands of distinct CDR3 sequences, under 55% appearing once. V and J are TRBV4-1 and TRBJ1-2, with 9 nucleotides matching TRBD1. The receptor was isolated from a girl aged 5-17 years with multiple sclerosis. Material: blood. The CDR3 DNA follows: TGCGCCAGCAGCTCGGGACAGGGTATGGGAGGCTACACCTTC. This codes for CASSSGQGMGGYTF.